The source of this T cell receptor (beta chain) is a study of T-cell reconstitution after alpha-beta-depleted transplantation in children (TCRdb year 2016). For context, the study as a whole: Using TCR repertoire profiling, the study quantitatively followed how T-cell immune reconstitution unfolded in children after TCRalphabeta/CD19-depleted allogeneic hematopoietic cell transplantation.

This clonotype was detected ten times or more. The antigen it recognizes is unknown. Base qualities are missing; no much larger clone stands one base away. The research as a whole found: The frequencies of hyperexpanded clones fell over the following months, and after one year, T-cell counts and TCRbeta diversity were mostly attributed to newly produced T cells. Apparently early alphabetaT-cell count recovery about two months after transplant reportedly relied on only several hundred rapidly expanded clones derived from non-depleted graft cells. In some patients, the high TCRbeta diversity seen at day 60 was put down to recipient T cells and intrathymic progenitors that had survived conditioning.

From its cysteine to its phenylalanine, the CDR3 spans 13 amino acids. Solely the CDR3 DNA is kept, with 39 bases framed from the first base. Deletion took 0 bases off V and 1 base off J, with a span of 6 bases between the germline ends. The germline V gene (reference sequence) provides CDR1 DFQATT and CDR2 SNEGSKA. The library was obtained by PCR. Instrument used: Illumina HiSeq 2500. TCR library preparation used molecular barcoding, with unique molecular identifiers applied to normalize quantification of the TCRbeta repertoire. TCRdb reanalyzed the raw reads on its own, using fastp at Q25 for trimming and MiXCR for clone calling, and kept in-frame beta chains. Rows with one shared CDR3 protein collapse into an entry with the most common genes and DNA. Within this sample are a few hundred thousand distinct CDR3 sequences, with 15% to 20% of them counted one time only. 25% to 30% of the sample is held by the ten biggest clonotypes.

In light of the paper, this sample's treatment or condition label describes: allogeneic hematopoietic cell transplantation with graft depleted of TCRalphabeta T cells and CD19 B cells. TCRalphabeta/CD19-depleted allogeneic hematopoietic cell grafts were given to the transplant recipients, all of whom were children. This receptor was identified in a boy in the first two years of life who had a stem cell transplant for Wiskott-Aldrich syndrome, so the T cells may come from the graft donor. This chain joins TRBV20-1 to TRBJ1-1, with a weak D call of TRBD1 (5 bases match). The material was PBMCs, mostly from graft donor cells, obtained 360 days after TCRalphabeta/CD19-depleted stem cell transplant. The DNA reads TGCAGTGCTAGAGATGGGGGGAACACTGAAGCTTTCTTT. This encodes CSARDGGNTEAFF.